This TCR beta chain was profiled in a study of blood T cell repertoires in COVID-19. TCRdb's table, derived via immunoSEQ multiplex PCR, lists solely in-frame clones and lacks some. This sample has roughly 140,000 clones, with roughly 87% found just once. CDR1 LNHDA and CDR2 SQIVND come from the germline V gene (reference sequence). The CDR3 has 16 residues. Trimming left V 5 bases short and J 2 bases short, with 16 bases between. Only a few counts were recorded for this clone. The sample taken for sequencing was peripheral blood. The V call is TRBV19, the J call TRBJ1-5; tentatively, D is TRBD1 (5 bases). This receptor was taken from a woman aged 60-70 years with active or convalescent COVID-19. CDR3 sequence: CASSSGWTTGNQPQHF. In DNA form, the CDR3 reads TGTGCCAGTAGTTCAGGGTGGACAACTGGCAATCAGCCCCAGCATTTT.